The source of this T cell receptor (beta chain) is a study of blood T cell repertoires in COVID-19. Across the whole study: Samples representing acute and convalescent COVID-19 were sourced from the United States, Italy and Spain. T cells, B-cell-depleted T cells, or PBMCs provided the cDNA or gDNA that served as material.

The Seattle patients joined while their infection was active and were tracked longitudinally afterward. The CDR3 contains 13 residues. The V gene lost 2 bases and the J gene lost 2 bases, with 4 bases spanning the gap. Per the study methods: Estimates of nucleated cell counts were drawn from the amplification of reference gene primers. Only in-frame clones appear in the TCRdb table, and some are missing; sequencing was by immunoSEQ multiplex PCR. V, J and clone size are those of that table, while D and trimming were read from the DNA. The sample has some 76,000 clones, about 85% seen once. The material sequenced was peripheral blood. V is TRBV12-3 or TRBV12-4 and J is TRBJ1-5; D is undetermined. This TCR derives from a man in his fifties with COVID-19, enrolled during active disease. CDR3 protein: CASSLTGNQPQHF. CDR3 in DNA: TGTGCCAGCAGTTTAACTGGCAATCAGCCCCAGCATTTT.